This section outlines one TCR beta chain sequence together with its context. The data belong to a study of shared clonotypes between healthy human individuals. The table came from immunoSEQ multiplex PCR; TCRdb's copy has only in-frame clones and leaves some out. The table lists about 510,000 clones, roughly 95% of them singletons. There were no recent acute infections or vaccinations among the donors, who were healthy HIV-negative adults. Per germline, CDR1 SGHVS and CDR2 FQNEAQ. V shed 2 bases and J shed 2 bases, with 10 bases lying between them. The CDR3 consists of 14 residues. The sample was naive CD4+ T cells sorted from blood. Subset of the sample: CD45RA+ positively selected. The V gene is TRBV7-8, the J gene TRBJ2-7, with D maybe TRBD2 (5 bases). The clonotype originates from a woman between 25 and 40 years old in good health. The CDR3 here is CASSLFSGTYEQYF. In DNA, the CDR3 is TGTGCCAGCAGCTTATTTTCGGGAACCTACGAGCAGTACTTC.